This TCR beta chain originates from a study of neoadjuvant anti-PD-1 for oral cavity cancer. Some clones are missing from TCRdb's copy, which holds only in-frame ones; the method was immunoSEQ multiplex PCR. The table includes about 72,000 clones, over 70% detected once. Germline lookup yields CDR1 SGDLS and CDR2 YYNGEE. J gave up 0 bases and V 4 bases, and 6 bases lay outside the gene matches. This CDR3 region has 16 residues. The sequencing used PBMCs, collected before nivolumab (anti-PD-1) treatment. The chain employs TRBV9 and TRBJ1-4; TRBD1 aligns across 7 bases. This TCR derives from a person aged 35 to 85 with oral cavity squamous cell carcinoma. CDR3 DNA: TGTGCCAGCAGCTTGAACGGACAGGCAACTAATGAAAAACTGTTTTTT. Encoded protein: CASSLNGQATNEKLFF.